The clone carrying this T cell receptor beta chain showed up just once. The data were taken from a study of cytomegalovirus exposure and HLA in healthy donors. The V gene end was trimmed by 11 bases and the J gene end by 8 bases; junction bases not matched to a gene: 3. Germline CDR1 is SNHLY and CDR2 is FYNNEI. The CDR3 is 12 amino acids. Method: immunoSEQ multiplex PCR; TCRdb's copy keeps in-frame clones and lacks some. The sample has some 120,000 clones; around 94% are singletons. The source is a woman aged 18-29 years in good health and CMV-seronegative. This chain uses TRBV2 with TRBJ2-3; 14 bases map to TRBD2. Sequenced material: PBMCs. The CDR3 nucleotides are TGTGCCGGAGGGACTAGCGGGAGTACGCAGTATTTT. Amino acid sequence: CAGGTSGSTQYF. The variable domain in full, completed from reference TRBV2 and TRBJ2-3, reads EPEVTQTPSHQVTQMGQEVILRCVPISNHLYFYWYRQILGQKVEFLVSFYNNEISEKSEIFDDQFSVERPDGSNFTLKIRSTKLEDSAMYFCAGGTSGSTQYFGPGTRLTVL.